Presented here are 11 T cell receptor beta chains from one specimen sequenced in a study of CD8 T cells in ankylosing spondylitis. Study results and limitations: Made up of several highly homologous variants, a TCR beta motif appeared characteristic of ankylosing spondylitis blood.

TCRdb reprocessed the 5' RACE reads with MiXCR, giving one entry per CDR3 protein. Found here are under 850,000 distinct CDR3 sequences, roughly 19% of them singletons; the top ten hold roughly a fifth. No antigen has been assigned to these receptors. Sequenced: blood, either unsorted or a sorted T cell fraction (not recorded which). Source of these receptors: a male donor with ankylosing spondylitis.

The chain's CDR3 is CASRERVEKLFF. The DNA of the CDR3 is TGTGCCAGCAGAGAGAGGGTTGAAAAACTGTTTTTT. The gene calls are TRBV28 and TRBJ1-4; D call uncertain. Trimming took off 6 bases at V and 7 bases at J, with 9 bases between the two ends. The CDR3 sequence is 12 residues long. Germline CDR1 MDHEN, CDR2 SYDVKM.

CDR3 nucleotide sequence: TGCAGCGTTGAAGAGAACGCCCCAGGGACGCAGTATTTT. This gives the protein CSVEENAPGTQYF. The chain employs TRBV29-1 and TRBJ2-3; maybe TRBD1 (5 bases). This CDR3 is 13 amino acids long. CDR1 is SQVTM, CDR2 ANQGSEA, per germline. Between the trimmed V and J ends, which lost 0 bases and 9 bases, there was a span of 13 bases.

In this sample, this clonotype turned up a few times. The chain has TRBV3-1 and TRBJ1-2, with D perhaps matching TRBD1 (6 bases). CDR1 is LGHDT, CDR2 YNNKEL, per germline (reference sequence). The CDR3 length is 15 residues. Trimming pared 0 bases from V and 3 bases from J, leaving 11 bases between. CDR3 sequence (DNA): TGTGCCAGCAGCCAAGATGGGGGCGGATACTATGGCTACACCTTC. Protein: CASSQDGGGYYGYTF.

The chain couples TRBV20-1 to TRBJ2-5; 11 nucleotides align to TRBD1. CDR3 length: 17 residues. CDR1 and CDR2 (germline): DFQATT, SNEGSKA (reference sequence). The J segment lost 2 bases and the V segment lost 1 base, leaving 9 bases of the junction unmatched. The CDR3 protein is CSARAPGTGGPQETQYF. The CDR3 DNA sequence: TGCAGTGCTAGAGCCCCCGGGACAGGGGGGCCGCAAGAGACCCAGTACTTC.

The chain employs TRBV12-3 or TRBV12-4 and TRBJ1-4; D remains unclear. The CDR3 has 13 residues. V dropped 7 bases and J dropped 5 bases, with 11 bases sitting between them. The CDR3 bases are TGTGCCAGCACGCAAGCAAAGAATGAAAAACTGTTTTTT. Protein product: CASTQAKNEKLFF.

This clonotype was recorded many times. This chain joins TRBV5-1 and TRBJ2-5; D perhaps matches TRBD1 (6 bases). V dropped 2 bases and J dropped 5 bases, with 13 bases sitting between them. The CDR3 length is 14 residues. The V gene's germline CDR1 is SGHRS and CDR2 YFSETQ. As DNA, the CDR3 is TGCGCCAGCAGCTTTGGTGGGGGCCAGGAGACCCAGTACTTC. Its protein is CASSFGGGQETQYF.

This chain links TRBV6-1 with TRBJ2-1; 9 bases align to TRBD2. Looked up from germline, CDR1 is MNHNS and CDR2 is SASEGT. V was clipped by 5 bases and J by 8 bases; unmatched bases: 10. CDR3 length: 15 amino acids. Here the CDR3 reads CASSTTGTSSDEQFF. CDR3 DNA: TGTGCCAGCAGTACAACCGGGACTAGCTCGGATGAGCAGTTCTTC.

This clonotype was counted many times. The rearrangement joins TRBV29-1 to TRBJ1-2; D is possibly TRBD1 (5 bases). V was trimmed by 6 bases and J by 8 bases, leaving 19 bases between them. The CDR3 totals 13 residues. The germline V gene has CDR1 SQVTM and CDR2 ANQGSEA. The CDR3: CSVVRDARAGYTF. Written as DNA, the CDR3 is TGCAGCGTCGTGAGGGACGCCCGTGCGGGCTACACCTTC.

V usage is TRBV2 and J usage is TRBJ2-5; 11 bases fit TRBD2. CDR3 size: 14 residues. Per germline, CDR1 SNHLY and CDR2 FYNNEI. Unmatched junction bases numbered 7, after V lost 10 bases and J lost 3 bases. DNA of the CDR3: TGTGCCACACTAGCGGGGGCCTTGAAAGAGACCCAGTACTTC. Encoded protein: CATLAGALKETQYF. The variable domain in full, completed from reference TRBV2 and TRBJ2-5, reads EPEVTQTPSHQVTQMGQEVILRCVPISNHLYFYWYRQILGQKVEFLVSFYNNEISEKSEIFDDQFSVERPDGSNFTLKIRSTKLEDSAMYFCATLAGALKETQYFGPGTRLLVL.

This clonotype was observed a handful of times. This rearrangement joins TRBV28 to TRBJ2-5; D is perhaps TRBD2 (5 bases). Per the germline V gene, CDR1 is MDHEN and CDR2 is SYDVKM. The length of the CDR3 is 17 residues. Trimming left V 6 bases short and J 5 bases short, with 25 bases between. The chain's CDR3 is CASSHAVTPREGETQYF. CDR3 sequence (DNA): TGTGCCAGCAGCCATGCTGTGACCCCACGGGAAGGGGAGACCCAGTACTTC.

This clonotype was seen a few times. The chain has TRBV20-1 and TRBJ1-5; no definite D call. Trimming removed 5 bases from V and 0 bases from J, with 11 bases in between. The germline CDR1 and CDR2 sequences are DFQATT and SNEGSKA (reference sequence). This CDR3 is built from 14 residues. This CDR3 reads CSARTRYSNQPQHF. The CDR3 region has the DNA TGCAGTGCTCGTACCAGGTATAGCAATCAGCCCCAGCATTTT.